The present T cell receptor (beta chain) was sequenced within a study of CD4+ T cells in melanoma. The V gene's germline CDR1 is MNHEY and CDR2 SMNVEV (reference sequence). The CDR3 loop spans 12 amino acids. V shed 5 bases, J shed 7 bases, and the junction held 2 bases outside the gene matches. This clone was detected only once. Generated by immunoSEQ multiplex PCR, the TCRdb table keeps only in-frame clones and is missing some. The sample carries 4,500 to 5,000 clones, 62% recorded once. Sequencing used cells from a culture (not recorded whether cultured in vitro). The rearrangement joins TRBV27 to TRBJ2-1; the match to TRBD2 covers 7 bases. The source of this sequence is a human donor with melanoma. For the CDR3, the DNA is TGTGCCAGCAGTGGGGGGGGGAATGAGCAGTTCTTC. Translating gives CASSGGGNEQFF.